These 14 T cell receptor beta chains came from one sample sequenced in a study of cytomegalovirus exposure and HLA in healthy donors. PCR employed 60 Vbeta and 13 Jbeta primers. Profiling relied on immunoSEQ multiplex PCR, and the TCRdb table lists in-frame clones only, not all of them. Of about 70,000 clones detected, approximately 82% appear once; the ten largest clones hold roughly 3.1%. Sequenced: PBMCs. These TCRs come from a girl aged 5-17 years in good health and CMV-seropositive.

The chain joins TRBV6-1 to TRBJ1-2; no definite D call. This CDR3 has 14 amino acids. Trimming stripped 0 bases from V and 4 bases from J, with 9 bases between. Germline values: CDR1 MNHNS, CDR2 SASEGT. DNA for the CDR3: TGTGCCAGCAGTGAAGCTGTGACATCCTATGGCTACACCTTC. It codes for CASSEAVTSYGYTF.

This clone showed up just once. This chain links TRBV7-2 with TRBJ2-7, with D possibly being TRBD1 (5 bases). The CDR3 has 14 amino acids. With 3 bases removed from V and 5 bases from J, the gap between germline ends came to 14 bases. From germline, CDR1 is SGHTA and CDR2 FQGNSA. For the CDR3, the DNA is TGTGCCAGCAGCTTCCAGGGAAGGGGCCACGAGCAGTACTTC. It specifies CASSFQGRGHEQYF.

The chain links TRBV6-1 to TRBJ2-7, with D possibly TRBD1 on 5 matching bases. Trimming removed 9 bases at V and 7 bases at J, with 25 bases between. Germline V gives CDR1 MNHNS, CDR2 SASEGT. This CDR3 is 15 amino acids long. In DNA, the CDR3 is TGTGCCAGTCTGTTGTGGGGCGGCCTTAACGGAGAGCAGTACTTC. It yields the protein CASLLWGGLNGEQYF.

The chain uses TRBV7-8 and TRBJ2-3; 9 bases agree with TRBD1. Per the germline V gene, CDR1 is SGHVS and CDR2 is FQNEAQ. The V and J ends lost 3 bases and 8 bases, in that order; junction bases with no gene match: 12. CDR3 length equals 16 residues. CDR3 nucleotide sequence: TGTGCCAGCAGCTTCAGTTCCGGGACAGGGCCGCGTACGCAGTATTTT. Protein product: CASSFSSGTGPRTQYF.

The J gene is TRBJ2-7, the V gene TRBV6-5; D unresolved. CDR1 and CDR2 from the germline V gene are MNHEY and SVGAGI. The ends were cut back, 0 bases at V and 4 bases at J, with 13 bases in the middle. There are 15 residues in the CDR3. The CDR3 protein is CASSYSAFAGYEQYF. As DNA, the CDR3 is TGTGCCAGCAGTTACTCGGCATTCGCCGGGTACGAGCAGTACTTC.

Remarks on this clone: The limits of the CDR3 on the DNA are not certain, so only TCRdb's listed CDR3 is given. J is TRBJ2-2 and V is TRBV7-8; the table's D call TRBD2 went unverified against the DNA. The CDR3 length equals 11 residues, ends included. The V gene's germline CDR1 is SGHVS and CDR2 FQNEAQ. The CDR3 spells CASRRAGELFF.

This sequence joins TRBV4-1 and TRBJ2-1; 7 bases match TRBD1. The CDR3 has 19 amino acids. In germline, CDR1 is MGHRA, CDR2 YSYEKL. The V segment lost 6 bases and the J segment 7 bases; nucleotides outside the gene matches: 24. CDR3 coding DNA: TGCGCCAGCAGTGCGACGTTTAAGGGGGCTACCATCTCGCCTAATGAGCAGTTCTTC. Protein product: CASSATFKGATISPNEQFF.

V usage is TRBV6-5 and J usage is TRBJ1-5; 7 bases fit TRBD1. Germline-derived CDR1 and CDR2 are MNHEY and SVGAGI. This CDR3 is 15 amino acids long. V was clipped by 6 bases and J by 3 bases; unmatched bases: 8. The chain's CDR3 is CASSPGTAHNQPQHF. The CDR3 nucleotides read TGTGCCAGCAGCCCAGGGACAGCGCACAATCAGCCCCAGCATTTT.

This chain joins TRBV7-2 and TRBJ2-7; the D gene is possibly TRBD2 (5 bases). Germline loops: CDR1 SGHTA, CDR2 FQGNSA. V lost 5 bases and J 5 bases, leaving 16 bases between the germline ends. CDR3 length equals 14 residues. The CDR3: CASSPTHLGNEQYF. The CDR3 region has the DNA TGTGCCAGCAGCCCGACCCACCTCGGGAACGAGCAGTACTTC.

This chain connects TRBV11-2 to TRBJ2-6; TRBD1 matches at 7 bases. Germline V gives CDR1 SGHAT, CDR2 FQNNGV. This CDR3 has 16 amino acids. After removal of 5 bases from V and 1 base from J, the junction contained 5 bases not matched to a gene. The CDR3 region is CASSPRQGSGANVLTF. The CDR3 nucleotides are TGTGCCAGCAGCCCCCGACAGGGTTCTGGGGCCAACGTCCTGACTTTC.

This clone was seen a handful of times. The chain carries TRBV5-1 and TRBJ2-7; 8 bases agree with TRBD1. The CDR3 consists of 14 residues. V lost 3 bases and J lost 5; bases outside the gene matches: 7. Per germline, CDR1 SGHRS and CDR2 YFSETQ. DNA for the CDR3: TGCGCCAGCAGCTCTCGGACAGGGTCTCACGAGCAGTACTTC. Translating it yields CASSSRTGSHEQYF.

The chain is built from TRBV4-3 and TRBJ2-3; 10 nucleotides align to TRBD2. V shed 2 bases, J shed 2 bases, and the junction held 10 bases outside the gene matches. This CDR3 spans 18 amino acids. The V gene's germline CDR1 is LGHNA and CDR2 YSLEER. Written as DNA, the CDR3 is TGCGCCAGCAGCCAAACCTCAAGCGGGAGGGCCTTCACAGATACGCAGTATTTT. As protein: CASSQTSSGRAFTDTQYF.

V and J are TRBV4-3 and TRBJ2-1; 7 nucleotides match TRBD2. Per germline, CDR1 LGHNA and CDR2 YSLEER. With 0 bases clipped from V and 6 bases from J, the junction kept 11 bases outside the gene matches. The CDR3 has 17 amino acids. The CDR3: CASSQDRAGMVLNEQFF. CDR3 nucleotides: TGCGCCAGCAGCCAAGATAGAGCGGGAATGGTTCTCAATGAGCAGTTCTTC.

J is TRBJ2-5 and V is TRBV30; no firm D call. The CDR3 consists of 12 residues. The germline V and J ends were trimmed by 4 bases and 0 bases, with 6 bases remaining between them. The germline gives CDR1 GTSNPN, CDR2 SVGIG (reference sequence). The CDR3 protein is CAWTRYQETQYF. The CDR3 nucleotides read TGTGCCTGGACCAGGTACCAAGAGACCCAGTACTTC.